This TCR beta chain appears in the sequencing data of a study of T-cell memory formation after mild COVID-19. At the level of the study: Most TCR clusters belonged to a single donor.

The germline CDR1 and CDR2 sequences are SGHDT and YYEEEE. There are 16 residues in the CDR3. V was shortened by 1 base and J by 0 bases, with 12 bases between the two germline ends. Study-wide points: Confirmation of SARS-CoV-2 specificity was lacking for second-wave clones peaking day 37. Contracting clones, day 15 to 85, had balanced CD4/CD8, and later expanders favored CD4+.

Researchers used 5'RACE with constant-segment primers to make TCR alpha and TCR beta cDNA libraries that carry sample barcodes and UMIs. A single record per CDR3 protein comes from TCRdb applying MiXCR to the 5' RACE reads. The sample has under 350,000 distinct CDR3 sequences, around 15% seen once. The table lists this clonotype with many counts. The antigen is unknown. The sample taken for sequencing was PBMCs or a T cell subset sorted from them (not recorded which). The clonotype was recovered from a man aged 18 to 29 who had mild COVID-19 (a few samples of this study predate the infection). Cell type and time point are not known. The chain combines TRBV5-6 with TRBJ2-3; D ambiguous. The CDR3 region has the DNA TGTGCCAGCAGCTTGCTCTCCGGAACTAGCACAGATACGCAGTATTTT. Translation gives CASSLLSGTSTDTQYF.